A single T cell receptor (beta chain) is shown here with its context. The data are from a study of blood T cell repertoires in COVID-19. About the research overall: Donors in the United States, Italy and Spain gave samples during acute or convalescent COVID-19. PBMCs, B-cell-depleted T cells, or T cells were the source of the cDNA or gDNA that made up the material.

Germline CDR1 reads GTSNPN; CDR2 reads SVGIG (reference sequence). CDR3 size: 13 residues. V was shortened by 5 bases and J by 2 bases, with 12 bases between the two germline ends. Profiled with immunoSEQ multiplex PCR; TCRdb holds only in-frame clones, not every one. This table has approximately 120,000 clones, roughly 81% appearing once. J is TRBJ1-1 and V is TRBV30; no reliable D call. The sequenced material came from peripheral blood. This receptor was identified in a human donor in a cohort sampled during active COVID-19. The CDR3 loop reads CAWSKRRNTEAFF. The CDR3 nucleotides read TGTGCCTGGTCTAAGCGCAGAAACACTGAAGCTTTCTTT.